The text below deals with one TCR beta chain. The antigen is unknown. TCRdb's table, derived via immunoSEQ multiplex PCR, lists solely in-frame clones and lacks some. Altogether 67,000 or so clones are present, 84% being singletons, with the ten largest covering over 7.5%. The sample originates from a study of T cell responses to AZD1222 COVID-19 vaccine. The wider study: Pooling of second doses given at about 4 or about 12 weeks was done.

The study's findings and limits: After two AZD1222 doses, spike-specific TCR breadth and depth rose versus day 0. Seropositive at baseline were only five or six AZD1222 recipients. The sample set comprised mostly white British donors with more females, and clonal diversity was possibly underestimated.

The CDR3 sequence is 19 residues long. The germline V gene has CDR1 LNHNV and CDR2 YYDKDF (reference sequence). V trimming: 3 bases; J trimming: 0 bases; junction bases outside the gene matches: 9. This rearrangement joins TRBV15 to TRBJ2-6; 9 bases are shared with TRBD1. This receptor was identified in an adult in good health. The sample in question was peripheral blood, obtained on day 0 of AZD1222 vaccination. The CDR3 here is CATSSPKGQGDSGANVLTF. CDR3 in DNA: TGTGCCACCAGCAGTCCCAAGGGACAGGGCGACTCTGGGGCCAACGTCCTGACTTTC.